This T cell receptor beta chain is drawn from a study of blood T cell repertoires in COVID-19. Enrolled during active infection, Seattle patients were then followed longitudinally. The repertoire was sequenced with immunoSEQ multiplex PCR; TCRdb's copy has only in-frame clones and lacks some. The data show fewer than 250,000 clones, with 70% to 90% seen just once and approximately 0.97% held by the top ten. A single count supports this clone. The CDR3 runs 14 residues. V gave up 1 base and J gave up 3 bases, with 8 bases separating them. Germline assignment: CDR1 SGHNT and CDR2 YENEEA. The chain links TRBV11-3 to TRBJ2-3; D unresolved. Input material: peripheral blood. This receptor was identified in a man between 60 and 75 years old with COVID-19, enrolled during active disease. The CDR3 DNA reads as TGTGCCAGCAGCTTAGGCTATCGGACAGATACGCAGTATTTT. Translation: CASSLGYRTDTQYF.